This T cell receptor (beta chain) was obtained from a study of Graves' ophthalmopathy and Graves' hyperthyroidism. What supplied the PBMCs was more than 7.5 ml of fresh peripheral blood. The V and J ends lost 3 bases and 1 base respectively, with 7 bases between them. The germline V gene encodes CDR1 LNHDA and CDR2 SQIVND (reference sequence). The CDR3 runs 14 residues. The study amplified TCR beta CDR3 regions using RNA transcripts. Investigators did first-round RT-PCR with HTBI primers, then second-round multiplex PCR. From the multiplex PCR reads, TCRdb called clonotypes with MiXCR, one entry per CDR3 protein. There are 200,000 to 250,000 distinct CDR3 sequences in the sample; 20% to 25% occur only once, and approximately 40% lies in the top ten. Study results and limitations: In blood appeared most of the expanded thyroid clonotypes whose frequency exceeded 0.001.

Ten or more counts support this clonotype. Antigen unknown. V and J are TRBV19 and TRBJ1-5, with no clear D. This receptor was identified in a woman aged 50 to 60 with Graves' ophthalmopathy. The sample was peripheral blood. CDR3 nucleotides: TGTGCCAGTAGTATTGGGTTGAGCAATCAGCCCCAGCATTTT. Translating it yields CASSIGLSNQPQHF.